This T cell receptor (beta chain) was captured by sequencing in a study of CD8+ T cells in alopecia areata. This clone was seen once. Its antigen remains unidentified. The treatment here: oral pan-JAK inhibitor, 5-10 mg twice daily. Study-wide points: Elevated clonality characterized lesional scalp relative to normal scalp, particularly in alopecia totalis/universalis.

Germline values: CDR1 PRHDT, CDR2 FYEKMQ (reference sequence). The CDR3 has 17 residues. With 3 bases removed from V and 3 bases from J, the gap between germline ends came to 21 bases. cDNA serving as the sequencing template came from extracted, reverse transcribed RNA. Measured with immunoSEQ multiplex PCR; TCRdb has only the in-frame clones, and not every one. The repertoire consists of approximately 200,000 clones, with over 40% occurring once and the leading ten covering around 2.8%. This chain connects TRBV13 to TRBJ2-7, with D maybe TRBD1 (5 bases). This specimen was CD4+ T cells sorted from blood, taken at approximately week 37, from a patient treated with tofacitinib. The receptor's source is a human donor with alopecia areata. CDR3: CASSFTGWGSVYYEQYF. The CDR3 DNA sequence: TGTGCCAGCAGCTTTACAGGTTGGGGCTCCGTCTACTACGAGCAGTACTTC.